This T cell receptor beta chain was identified during a study of regulatory T cells in long-lasting Graves disease. Study context: Duration of antithyroid drug therapy among newly diagnosed Graves' patients was under 3 months. Study-wide points: It was in persistent disease that TRBV28, TRBJ1-2 and TRBJ2-5 were favored. Persistent Graves' patients possessed reduced TCR diversity relative to recently diagnosed ones.

Combining iRepertoire HTBI primers with Arm-PCR of CDR3 regions, the authors built TCR beta libraries. TCRdb reanalysed the multiplex PCR reads using MiXCR and keeps one entry per CDR3 protein. Of 250,000 to 400,000 distinct CDR3 sequences in the sample, roughly 18% were seen once. This CDR3 spans 16 amino acids. Germline CDR1 is SGHRS and CDR2 is YFSETQ. With respect to this clonotype: Its matching antigen is unknown. A clone one base away is much larger, so this may be a read error.

Regarding time point: newly diagnosed GD, antithyroid drugs for less than 3 months. PBMC-extracted RNA yielded the TCR library. The V call is TRBV5-1, the J call TRBJ2-3; no firm D call. This TCR was recovered from a female donor with Graves disease. The source material was peripheral blood mononuclear cells (PBMCs), sampled at new diagnosis, from a patient treated with antithyroid drugs. The CDR3 loop is CASSLGFPDLKYEQNF. The CDR3, as DNA: TGCGCCAGCAGCTTGGGGTTTCCGGATTTGAAATACGAGCAGAACTTC.